The T cell receptor beta chain under discussion was sequenced for a study of response to subunit inactivated influenza vaccine. Study-wide findings and caveats: The study's authors posited that every seasonal influenza vaccination enlists few new T cells.

In its sample, this clonotype was seen a few times. The antigen remains undetermined. Each CDR3 protein gets one entry after TCRdb re-called the RT-PCR reads with MiXCR. Of hundreds of thousands of distinct CDR3 sequences in the sample, about 15% are singletons; the top ten hold 7.6%. The receptor was isolated from a man between 50 and 59 years old who received an inactivated influenza vaccine. Sequencing used PBMCs from blood, obtained around 15 days before vaccination.

The CDR3 DNA reads as TGCAGTGCTATGCACAGGAACGGGGAGCTGTTTTTT. Translation gives CSAMHRNGELFF. V is TRBV20-1 and J is TRBJ2-2, with TRBD1 as a possible D gene (5 bases). This CDR3 spans 12 amino acids. CDR1 is DFQATT, CDR2 SNEGSKA, per germline (reference sequence). V lost 4 bases and J 7 bases, leaving 10 bases between the germline ends.